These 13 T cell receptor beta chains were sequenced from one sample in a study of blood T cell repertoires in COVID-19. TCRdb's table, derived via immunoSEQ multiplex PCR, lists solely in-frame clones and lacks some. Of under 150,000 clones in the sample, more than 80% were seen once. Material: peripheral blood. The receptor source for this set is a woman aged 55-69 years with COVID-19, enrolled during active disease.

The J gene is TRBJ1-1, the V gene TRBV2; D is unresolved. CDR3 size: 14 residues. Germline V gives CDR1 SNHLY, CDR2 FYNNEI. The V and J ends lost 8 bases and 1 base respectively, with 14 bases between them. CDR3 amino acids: CASVFLARNTEAFF. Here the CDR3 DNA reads TGTGCCAGCGTTTTCTTGGCCAGGAACACTGAAGCTTTCTTT.

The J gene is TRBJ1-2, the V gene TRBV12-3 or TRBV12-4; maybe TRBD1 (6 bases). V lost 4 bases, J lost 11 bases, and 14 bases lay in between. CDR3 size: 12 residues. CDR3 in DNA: TGTGCCAGCAGTTCCAACAGGGTTTCGTACACCTTC. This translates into CASSSNRVSYTF.

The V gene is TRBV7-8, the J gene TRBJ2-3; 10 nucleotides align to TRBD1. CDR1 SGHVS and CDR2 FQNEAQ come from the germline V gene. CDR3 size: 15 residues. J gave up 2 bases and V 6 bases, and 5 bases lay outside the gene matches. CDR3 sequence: CASSSTGGVTDTQYF. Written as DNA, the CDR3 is TGTGCCAGCAGTTCGACAGGGGGCGTCACAGATACGCAGTATTTT. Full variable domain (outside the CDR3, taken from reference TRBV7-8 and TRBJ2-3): GAGVSQSPRYKVAKRGQDVALRCDPISGHVSLFWYQQALGQGPEFLTYFQNEAQLDKSGLPSDRFFAERPEGSVSTLKIQRTQQEDSAVYLCASSSTGGVTDTQYFGPGTRLTVL.

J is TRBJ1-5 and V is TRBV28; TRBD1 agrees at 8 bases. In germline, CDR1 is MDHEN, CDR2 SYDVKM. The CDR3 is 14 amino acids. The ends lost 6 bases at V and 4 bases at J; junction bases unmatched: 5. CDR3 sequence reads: CASSSGQVNQPQHF. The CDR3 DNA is TGTGCCAGCAGCTCGGGACAGGTTAATCAGCCCCAGCATTTT.

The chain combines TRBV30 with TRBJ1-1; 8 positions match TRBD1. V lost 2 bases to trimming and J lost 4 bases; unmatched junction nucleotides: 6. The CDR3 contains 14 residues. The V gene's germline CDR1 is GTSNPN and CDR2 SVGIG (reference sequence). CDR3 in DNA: TGTGCCTGGAGTCGGACAGGGATAGGCACTGAAGCTTTCTTT. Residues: CAWSRTGIGTEAFF.

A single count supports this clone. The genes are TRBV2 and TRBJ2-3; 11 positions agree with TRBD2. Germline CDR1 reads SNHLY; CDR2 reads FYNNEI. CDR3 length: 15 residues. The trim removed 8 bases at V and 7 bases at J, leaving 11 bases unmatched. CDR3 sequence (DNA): TGTGCCAGCCGCGGTGGTAGCGGGGGGGCACATACGCAGTATTTT. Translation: CASRGGSGGAHTQYF.

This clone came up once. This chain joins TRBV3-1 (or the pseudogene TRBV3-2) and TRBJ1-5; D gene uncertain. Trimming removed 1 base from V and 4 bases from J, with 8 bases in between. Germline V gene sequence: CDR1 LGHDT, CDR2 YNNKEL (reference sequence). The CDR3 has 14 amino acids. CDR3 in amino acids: CASSQGQDNQPQHF. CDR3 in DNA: TGTGCCAGCAGCCAAGGCCAGGATAATCAGCCCCAGCATTTT.

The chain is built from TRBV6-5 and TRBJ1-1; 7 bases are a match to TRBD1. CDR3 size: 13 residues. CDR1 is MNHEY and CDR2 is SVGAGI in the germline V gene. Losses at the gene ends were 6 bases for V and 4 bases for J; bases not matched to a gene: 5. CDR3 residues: CASSTTGVTEAFF. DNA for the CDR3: TGTGCCAGCAGCACCACAGGGGTCACTGAAGCTTTCTTT.

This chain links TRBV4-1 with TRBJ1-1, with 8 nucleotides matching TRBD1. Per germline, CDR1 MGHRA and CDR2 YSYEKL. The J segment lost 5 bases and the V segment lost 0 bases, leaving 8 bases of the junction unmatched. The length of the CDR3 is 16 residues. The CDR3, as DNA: TGCGCCAGCAGCCAAGACCCGGGACAGGTGGGTACTGAAGCTTTCTTT. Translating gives CASSQDPGQVGTEAFF.

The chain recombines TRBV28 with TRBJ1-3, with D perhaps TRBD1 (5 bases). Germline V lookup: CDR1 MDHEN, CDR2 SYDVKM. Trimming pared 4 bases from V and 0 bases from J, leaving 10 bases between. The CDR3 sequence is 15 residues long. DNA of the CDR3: TGTGCCAGCAGTTCCGGACAACTCTCTGGAAACACCATATATTTT. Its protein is CASSSGQLSGNTIYF.

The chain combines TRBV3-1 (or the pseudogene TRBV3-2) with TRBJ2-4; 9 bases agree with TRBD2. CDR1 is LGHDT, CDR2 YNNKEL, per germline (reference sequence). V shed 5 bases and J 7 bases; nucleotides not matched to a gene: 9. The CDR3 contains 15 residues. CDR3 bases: TGTGCCAGCAGCGCCCTGGCGGGGGGGCCGAACATTCAGTACTTC. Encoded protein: CASSALAGGPNIQYF.

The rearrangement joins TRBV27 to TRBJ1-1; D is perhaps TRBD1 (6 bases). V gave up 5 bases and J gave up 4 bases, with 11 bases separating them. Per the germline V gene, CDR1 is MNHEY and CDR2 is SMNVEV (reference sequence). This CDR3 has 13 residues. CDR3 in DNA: TGTGCCAGCAGTCAGAAAGGGGGCACTGAAGCTTTCTTT. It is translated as CASSQKGGTEAFF.

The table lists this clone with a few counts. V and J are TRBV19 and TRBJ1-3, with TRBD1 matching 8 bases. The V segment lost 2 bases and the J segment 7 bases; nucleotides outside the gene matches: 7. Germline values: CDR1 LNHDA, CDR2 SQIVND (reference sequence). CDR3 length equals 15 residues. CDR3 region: CASSITGQGENTIYF. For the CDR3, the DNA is TGTGCCAGTAGTATAACAGGACAGGGAGAGAACACCATATATTTT.